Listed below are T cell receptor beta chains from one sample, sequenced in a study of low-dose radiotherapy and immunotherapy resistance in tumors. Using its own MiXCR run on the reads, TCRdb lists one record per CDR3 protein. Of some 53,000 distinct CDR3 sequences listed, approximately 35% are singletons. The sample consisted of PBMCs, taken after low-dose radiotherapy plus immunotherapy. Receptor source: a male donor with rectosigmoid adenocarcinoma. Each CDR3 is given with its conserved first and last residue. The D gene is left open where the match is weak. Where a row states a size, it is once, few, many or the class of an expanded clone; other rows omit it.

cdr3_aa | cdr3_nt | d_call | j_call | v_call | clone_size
CASSLALSVTGANVLTF | TGTGCCAGCAGCTTAGCACTGTCGGTAACTGGGGCCAACGTCCTGACTTTC | . | TRBJ2-6 | TRBV7-2 | many
CRTASADFYNEQFF | TGCAGGACCGCGAGCGCGGACTTCTACAATGAGCAGTTCTTC | . | TRBJ2-1 | TRBV20-1 | .
CASSYGNTYNEQFF | TGCGCCAGCAGCTACGGGAACACCTACAATGAGCAGTTCTTC | . | TRBJ2-1 | TRBV5-1 | many
CASSISSGSNQPQHF | TGTGCCAGTAGTATCTCGTCAGGGAGCAATCAGCCCCAGCATTTT | . | TRBJ1-5 | TRBV19 | many
CSARDLYIAERQFF | TGCAGTGCTAGAGATCTGTATATTGCGGAGAGGCAGTTCTTC | . | TRBJ2-1 | TRBV20-1 | many
CASSMRLAGPYEQYF | TGTGCCAGCAGTATGAGGCTAGCGGGGCCCTACGAGCAGTACTTC | TRBD2 | TRBJ2-7 | TRBV6-1 | .
CASSLESWGNEQFF | TGCGCCAGCAGCTTGGAAAGCTGGGGGAATGAGCAGTTCTTC | . | TRBJ2-1 | TRBV5-1 | medium-sized
CASSAGGTSGDNEQFF | TGTGCCAGCAGCGCAGGAGGGACTAGCGGGGACAATGAGCAGTTCTTC | TRBD2 | TRBJ2-1 | TRBV11-3 | many
CSVALWAASGSTDTQYF | TGCAGCGTCGCACTGTGGGCCGCTAGCGGGAGCACAGATACGCAGTATTTT | TRBD2 | TRBJ2-3 | TRBV29-1 | few
CAIQGQTNTEAFF | TGTGCCATCCAGGGACAGACGAACACTGAAGCTTTCTTT | TRBD1 | TRBJ1-1 | TRBV10-3 | many
CASSALHGQYF | TGTGCCAGCAGTGCCTTACATGGGCAGTATTTT | . | TRBJ2-3 | TRBV6-2/TRBV6-3 | many
CSVESSVRTGELFF | TGCAGCGTTGAAAGTTCCGTTCGCACCGGGGAGCTGTTTTTT | . | TRBJ2-2 | TRBV29-1 | few
CASSPTSETYNEQFF | TGTGCCAGCAGTCCAACTAGCGAGACTTACAATGAGCAGTTCTTC | TRBD2 | TRBJ2-1 | TRBV6-6 | many
CASSPPTSYNEQFF | TGTGCCAGCAGCCCCCCGACAAGCTACAATGAGCAGTTCTTC | . | TRBJ2-1 | TRBV9 | .
CASTLSGREDTQYF | TGTGCCAGCACCCTGTCCGGGAGAGAAGATACGCAGTATTTT | . | TRBJ2-3 | TRBV7-9 | .
CASSPGQGALVANVLTF | TGTGCCAGCAGCCCGGGACAGGGAGCTCTGGTGGCCAACGTCCTGACTTTC | TRBD1 | TRBJ2-6 | TRBV14 | .
CASSFPMSYRGRESYEQYF | TGTGCCAGCAGTTTTCCTATGAGCTACAGGGGGAGGGAATCCTACGAGCAGTACTTC | . | TRBJ2-7 | TRBV28 | many
CASSRQTDEQYF | TGTGCCAGCAGTCGACAGACGGACGAGCAGTACTTC | . | TRBJ2-7 | TRBV6-2/TRBV6-3 | many
CSATEAVFNTDTQYF | TGCAGTGCCACAGAGGCGGTTTTCAACACAGATACGCAGTATTTT | . | TRBJ2-3 | TRBV20-1 | .
CASSLGLAGANTGELFF | TGCGCCAGCAGCTTGGGACTAGCGGGAGCGAACACCGGGGAGCTGTTTTTT | TRBD2 | TRBJ2-2 | TRBV5-1 | .
CASSPPDGGHYNEQFF | TGTGCCAGCAGCCCACCGGATGGCGGGCACTACAATGAGCAGTTCTTC | . | TRBJ2-1 | TRBV7-9 | many
CASSWTSGYNEQFF | TGTGCCAGCAGCTGGACTAGCGGATACAATGAGCAGTTCTTC | TRBD2 | TRBJ2-1 | TRBV6-7 | .
CASSPGGNEQFF | TGTGCCAGCAGCCCCGGAGGGAATGAGCAGTTCTTC | . | TRBJ2-1 | TRBV11-1 | many
CASSVASGGWETQYF | TGCGCCAGCAGCGTGGCTAGCGGGGGGTGGGAGACCCAGTACTTC | TRBD2 | TRBJ2-5 | TRBV4-3 | many
CASSSRYAYEQYF | TGTGCCAGCAGCTCCCGTTACGCCTACGAGCAGTACTTC | . | TRBJ2-7 | TRBV7-9 | many
CASSGGGNNAYNEQFF | TGTGCCAGCAGCGGGGGGGGTAATAATGCCTACAATGAGCAGTTCTTC | TRBD2 | TRBJ2-1 | TRBV9 | few
CSARGRRTYTDTQYF | TGCAGTGCTAGGGGCCGAAGGACCTACACAGATACGCAGTATTTT | . | TRBJ2-3 | TRBV20-1 | many
CASGAQYF | TGTGCCAGCGGCGCGCAGTATTTT | . | TRBJ2-3 | TRBV6-2/TRBV6-3 | many
CASKSAGTTDTQYF | TGTGCCAGCAAGTCAGCGGGAACCACAGATACGCAGTATTTT | TRBD2 | TRBJ2-3 | TRBV2 | .
CASSRGITDTQYF | TGTGCCAGCAGCCGAGGTATCACAGATACGCAGTATTTT | . | TRBJ2-3 | TRBV11-3 | few
CSVKKTASAEAFF | TGCAGCGTTAAAAAGACAGCTTCGGCTGAAGCTTTCTTT | . | TRBJ1-1 | TRBV29-1 | many
CASSLGSNGGYTF | TGTGCCAGCAGCCTAGGGAGTAATGGCGGCTACACCTTC | . | TRBJ1-2 | TRBV6-2/TRBV6-3 | .
CASSGTGTPAQDTQYF | TGTGCCAGCAGCGGGACCGGGACCCCGGCACAAGATACGCAGTATTTT | . | TRBJ2-3 | TRBV5-4 | .
CASSPPGGLNEQFF | TGTGCCAGCAGCCCCCCGGGGGGCCTGAATGAGCAGTTCTTC | . | TRBJ2-1 | TRBV11-2 | .
CASRGTGEKLFF | TGTGCCAGCAGAGGAACGGGTGAAAAACTGTTTTTT | . | TRBJ1-4 | TRBV28 | many
CASSNGLTYEQYF | TGTGCCAGTAGTAACGGGCTTACCTACGAGCAGTACTTC | . | TRBJ2-7 | TRBV19 | .
CASSSGRAYGEQFF | TGTGCCAGCAGCAGCGGGAGGGCCTATGGTGAGCAGTTCTTC | TRBD2 | TRBJ2-1 | TRBV28 | few
CASQNFRGTGELFF | TGTGCCAGCCAGAACTTTCGGGGGACCGGGGAGCTGTTTTTT | . | TRBJ2-2 | TRBV6-2/TRBV6-3 | many
CASSQGAGTAQETQYF | TGTGCCAGCAGCCAGGGGGCCGGGACAGCGCAAGAGACCCAGTACTTC | TRBD1 | TRBJ2-5 | TRBV5-6 | many
CASSSTVDSYYEQYF | TGTGCCAGCAGTTCCACCGTGGACAGTTACTACGAGCAGTACTTC | . | TRBJ2-7 | TRBV25-1 | .
CASSLEVSYEQYF | TGCGCCAGCAGCTTGGAGGTCTCCTACGAGCAGTACTTC | . | TRBJ2-7 | TRBV5-1 | few
CSVVGGYTEAFF | TGCAGCGTTGTCGGCGGTTACACTGAAGCTTTCTTT | . | TRBJ1-1 | TRBV29-1 | .
CASTPVLASHTEAFF | TGTGCCAGTACCCCCGTTTTAGCCTCTCACACTGAAGCTTTCTTT | . | TRBJ1-1 | TRBV19 | many
CASSSRVSRPQHF | TGTGCCAGCAGTTCCAGGGTCTCCCGGCCCCAGCATTTT | . | TRBJ1-5 | TRBV27 | many
CASSSQGNQETQYF | TGTGCCAGCAGCTCCCAGGGGAACCAAGAGACCCAGTACTTC | . | TRBJ2-5 | TRBV5-6 | .
CASSFLWGQGTREQYF | TGTGCCAGCAGCTTTCTATGGGGACAGGGCACGCGGGAGCAGTACTTC | TRBD1 | TRBJ2-7 | TRBV7-2 | .
CASSPRAGMTYEQYF | TGTGCCAGCAGCCCCCGGGCAGGAATGACCTACGAGCAGTACTTC | . | TRBJ2-7 | TRBV9 | many
CASSQSTVLNTGELFF | TGCGCCAGCAGCCAGAGTACTGTCTTGAACACCGGGGAGCTGTTTTTT | . | TRBJ2-2 | TRBV4-3 | many
CASSLVGSSYEQYF | TGTGCCAGCAGCTTAGTCGGCAGTAGTTACGAGCAGTACTTC | . | TRBJ2-7 | TRBV7-8 | many
CASRTLTGEGEKLFF | TGTGCCAGCAGGACCCTGACAGGAGAAGGAGAAAAACTGTTTTTT | . | TRBJ1-4 | TRBV6-2/TRBV6-3 | many
CASSRGVLTGTDTQYF | TGTGCCAGCAGCCGAGGCGTTCTCACGGGCACAGATACGCAGTATTTT | . | TRBJ2-3 | TRBV11-2 | many
CASSWTGYNEQFF | TGTGCCAGCAGTTGGACAGGCTACAATGAGCAGTTCTTC | TRBD1 | TRBJ2-1 | TRBV6-2/TRBV6-3 | .
CSAPAPGQANIQYF | TGCAGTGCGCCCGCCCCGGGACAGGCAAACATTCAGTACTTC | TRBD1 | TRBJ2-4 | TRBV20-1 | many
CASSFGTSGTAYEQYF | TGCGCCAGCAGCTTCGGGACTAGCGGGACAGCCTACGAGCAGTACTTC | TRBD2 | TRBJ2-7 | TRBV5-1 | many
CASSHTRGGRQSGSYEQYF | TGTGCCAGCAGCCACACCCGGGGGGGGAGACAGTCGGGCTCCTACGAGCAGTACTTC | TRBD2 | TRBJ2-7 | TRBV11-2 | .
CASSRDRGSGANVLTF | TGCGCCAGCAGCCGGGACAGGGGATCTGGGGCCAACGTCCTGACTTTC | TRBD1 | TRBJ2-6 | TRBV4-3 | many
CASSHPGQKTYEQYF | TGTGCCAGCAGCCACCCGGGACAGAAAACCTACGAGCAGTACTTC | TRBD1 | TRBJ2-7 | TRBV4-2 | many
CASSRASSYNEQFF | TGTGCCAGCAGCCGAGCAAGCTCCTACAATGAGCAGTTCTTC | . | TRBJ2-1 | TRBV11-3 | few
CASNPGGGAPVALGAFF | TGTGCCAGTAACCCAGGGGGGGGCGCCCCCGTGGCCCTGGGAGCTTTCTTT | TRBD1 | TRBJ1-1 | TRBV19 | many